The next 2 T cell receptor beta chains were all read from a single sample in a study of blood T cell repertoires in COVID-19 (dated by TCRdb to 2018 to 2020). The library was built by means of the immunoSEQ multiplex PCR assay. TCRdb holds this immuneACCESS table with in-frame rearrangements only. Some clones are missing; in checked studies, unresolved V genes explain under half, and the rest has no known cause. This sample comprises roughly 110,000 clones, 80% to 90% of them detected only once. The ten largest clones add up to about 3.6% of the sample. Sequencing was carried out using peripheral blood. The source of these receptors is a man aged 40-49 years with acute or convalescent COVID-19.

This clone was seen more than once but under ten times. The V and J genes are TRBV2 and TRBJ1-3, with 7 bases identical to TRBD1. Unmatched junction bases numbered 5, after V lost 6 bases and J lost 3 bases. This CDR3 spans 14 amino acids. In germline, CDR1 is SNHLY, CDR2 FYNNEI. CDR3 coding DNA: TGTGCCAGCAGAGAGACAGGGATTGGAAACACCATATATTTT. It yields the protein CASRETGIGNTIYF. The full variable domain, rest sourced from reference TRBV2 and TRBJ1-3, is EPEVTQTPSHQVTQMGQEVILRCVPISNHLYFYWYRQILGQKVEFLVSFYNNEISEKSEIFDDQFSVERPDGSNFTLKIRSTKLEDSAMYFCASRETGIGNTIYFGEGSWLTVV.

This chain links TRBV9 with TRBJ1-2; D is perhaps TRBD1 (6 bases). Germline V gene data show CDR1 as SGDLS and CDR2 as YYNGEE. The CDR3 loop spans 12 amino acids. The ends were cut back, 7 bases at V and 1 base at J, with 8 bases in the middle. CDR3 in amino acids: CASGQLNYGYTF. In DNA form, the CDR3 reads TGTGCCAGCGGACAGCTTAACTATGGCTACACCTTC. Drawing the rest from reference TRBV9 and TRBJ1-2, the complete variable domain is DSGVTQTPKHLITATGQRVTLRCSPRSGDLSVYWYQQSLDQGLQFLIQYYNGEERAKGNILERFSAQQFPDLHSELNLSSLELGDSALYFCASGQLNYGYTFGSGTRLTVV.